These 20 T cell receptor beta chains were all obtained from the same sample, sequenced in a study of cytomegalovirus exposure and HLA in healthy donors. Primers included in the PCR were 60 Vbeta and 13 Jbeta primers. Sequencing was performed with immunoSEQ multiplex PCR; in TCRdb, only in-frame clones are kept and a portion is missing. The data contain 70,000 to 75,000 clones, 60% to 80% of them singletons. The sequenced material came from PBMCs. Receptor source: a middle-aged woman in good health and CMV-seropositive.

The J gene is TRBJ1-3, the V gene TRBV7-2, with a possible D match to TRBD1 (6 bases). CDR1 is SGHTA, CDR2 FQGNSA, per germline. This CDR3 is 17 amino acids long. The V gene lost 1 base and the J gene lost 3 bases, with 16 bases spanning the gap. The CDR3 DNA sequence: TGTGCCAGCAGCTTAGGGATGGCAGGGGTATATGGAAACACCATATATTTT. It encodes CASSLGMAGVYGNTIYF.

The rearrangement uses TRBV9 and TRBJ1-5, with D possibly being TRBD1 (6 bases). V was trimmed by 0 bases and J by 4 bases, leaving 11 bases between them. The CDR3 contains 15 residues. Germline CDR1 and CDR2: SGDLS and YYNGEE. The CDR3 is CASSVAGGANQPQHF. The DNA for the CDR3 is TGTGCCAGCAGCGTAGCGGGGGGCGCGAATCAGCCCCAGCATTTT.

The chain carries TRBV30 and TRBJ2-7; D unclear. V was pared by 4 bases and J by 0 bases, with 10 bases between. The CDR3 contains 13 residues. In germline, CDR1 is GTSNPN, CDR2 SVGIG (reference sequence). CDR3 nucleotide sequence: TGTGCCTGGATTAGTAGCTTCTCCTACGAGCAGTACTTC. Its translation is CAWISSFSYEQYF.

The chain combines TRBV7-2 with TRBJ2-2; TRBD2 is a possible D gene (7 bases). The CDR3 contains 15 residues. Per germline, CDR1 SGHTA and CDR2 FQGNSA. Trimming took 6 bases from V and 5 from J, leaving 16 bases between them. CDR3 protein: CASRWGGPGTGELFF. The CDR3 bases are TGTGCCAGCAGATGGGGGGGGCCAGGGACCGGGGAGCTGTTTTTT.

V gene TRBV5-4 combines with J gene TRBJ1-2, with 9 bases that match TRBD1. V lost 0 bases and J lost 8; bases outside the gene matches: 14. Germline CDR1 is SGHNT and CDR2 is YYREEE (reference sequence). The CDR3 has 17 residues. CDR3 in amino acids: CASSLAHGPGQGLGYTF. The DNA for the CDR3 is TGTGCCAGCAGCTTGGCCCATGGACCGGGACAGGGTTTGGGCTACACCTTC.

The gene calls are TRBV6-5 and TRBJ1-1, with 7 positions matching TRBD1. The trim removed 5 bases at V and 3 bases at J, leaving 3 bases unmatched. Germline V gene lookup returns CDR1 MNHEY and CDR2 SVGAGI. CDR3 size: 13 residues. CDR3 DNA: TGTGCCAGCAGTCTAACAGGGGACACTGAAGCTTTCTTT. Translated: CASSLTGDTEAFF.

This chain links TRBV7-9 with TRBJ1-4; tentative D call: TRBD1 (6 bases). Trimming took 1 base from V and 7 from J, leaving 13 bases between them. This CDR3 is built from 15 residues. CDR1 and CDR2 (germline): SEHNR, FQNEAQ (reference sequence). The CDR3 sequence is CASSLGAGAIEKLFF. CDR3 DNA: TGTGCCAGCAGCTTAGGAGCGGGGGCGATTGAAAAACTGTTTTTT.

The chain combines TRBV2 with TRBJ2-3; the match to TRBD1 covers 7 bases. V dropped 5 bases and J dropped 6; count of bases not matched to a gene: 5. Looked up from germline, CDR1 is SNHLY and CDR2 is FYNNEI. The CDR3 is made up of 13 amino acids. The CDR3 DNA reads TGTGCCAGCAGTCTTGAGACAGGGGATACGCAGTATTTT. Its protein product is CASSLETGDTQYF.

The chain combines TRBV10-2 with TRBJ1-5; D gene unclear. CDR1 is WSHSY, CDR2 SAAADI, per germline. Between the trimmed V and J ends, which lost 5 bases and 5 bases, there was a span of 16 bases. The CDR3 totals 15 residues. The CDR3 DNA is TGCGCCAGCAGTCCAGTCGCCGGGAGCGATCAGCCCCAGCATTTT. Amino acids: CASSPVAGSDQPQHF.

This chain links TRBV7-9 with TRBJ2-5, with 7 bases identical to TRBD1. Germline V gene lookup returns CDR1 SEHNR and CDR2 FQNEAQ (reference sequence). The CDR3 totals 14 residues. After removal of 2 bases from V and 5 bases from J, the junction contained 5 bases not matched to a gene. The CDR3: CASSLTGALETQYF. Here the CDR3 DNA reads TGTGCCAGCAGCTTAACAGGGGCGTTGGAGACCCAGTACTTC.

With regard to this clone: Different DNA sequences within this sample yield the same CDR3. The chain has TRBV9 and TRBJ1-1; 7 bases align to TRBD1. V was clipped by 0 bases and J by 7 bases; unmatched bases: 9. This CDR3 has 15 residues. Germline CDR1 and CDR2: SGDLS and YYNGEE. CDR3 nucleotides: TGTGCCAGCAGCGTAGCACCGAGACAGGGTTATGAAGCTTTCTTT. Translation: CASSVAPRQGYEAFF.

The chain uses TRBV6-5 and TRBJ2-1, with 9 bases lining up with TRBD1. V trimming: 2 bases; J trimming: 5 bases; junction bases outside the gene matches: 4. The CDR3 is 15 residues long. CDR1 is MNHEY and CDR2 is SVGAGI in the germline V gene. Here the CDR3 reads CASSYTGQGNNEQFF. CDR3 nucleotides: TGTGCCAGCAGTTACACAGGACAGGGGAACAATGAGCAGTTCTTC.

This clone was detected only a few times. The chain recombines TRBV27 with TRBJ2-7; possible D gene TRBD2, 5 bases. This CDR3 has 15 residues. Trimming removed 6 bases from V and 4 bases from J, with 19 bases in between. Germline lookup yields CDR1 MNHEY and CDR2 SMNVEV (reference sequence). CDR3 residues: CASSPPGWYSYEQYF. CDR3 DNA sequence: TGTGCCAGCAGCCCCCCGGGGTGGTACTCTTACGAGCAGTACTTC.

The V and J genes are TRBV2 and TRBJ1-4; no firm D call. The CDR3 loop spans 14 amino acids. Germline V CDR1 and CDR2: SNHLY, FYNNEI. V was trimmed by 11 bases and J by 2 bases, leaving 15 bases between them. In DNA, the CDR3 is TGTGCCTTTGCGCCGGCGGGGACTAATGAAAAACTGTTTTTT. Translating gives CAFAPAGTNEKLFF.

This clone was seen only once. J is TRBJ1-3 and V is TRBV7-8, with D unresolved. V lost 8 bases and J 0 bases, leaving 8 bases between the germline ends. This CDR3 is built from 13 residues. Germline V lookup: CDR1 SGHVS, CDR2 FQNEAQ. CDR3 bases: TGTGCCAGCGCCGTGAGCTCTGGAAACACCATATATTTT. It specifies CASAVSSGNTIYF.

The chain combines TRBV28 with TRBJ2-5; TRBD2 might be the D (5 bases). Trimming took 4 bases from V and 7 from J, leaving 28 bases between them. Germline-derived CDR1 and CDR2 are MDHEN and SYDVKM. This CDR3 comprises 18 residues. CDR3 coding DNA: TGTGCCAGCAGTTCGCGACACTTAGGACCGGGAAGTTTAGGGACCCAGTACTTC. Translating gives CASSSRHLGPGSLGTQYF.

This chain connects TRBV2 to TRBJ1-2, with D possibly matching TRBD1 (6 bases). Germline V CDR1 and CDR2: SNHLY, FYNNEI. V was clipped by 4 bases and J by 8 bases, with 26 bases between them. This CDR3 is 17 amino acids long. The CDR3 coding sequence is TGTGCCAGCAGTGTTGGGGGGGCGTCTGTCCTTGTGGGAGGCTACACCTTC. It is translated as CASSVGGASVLVGGYTF.

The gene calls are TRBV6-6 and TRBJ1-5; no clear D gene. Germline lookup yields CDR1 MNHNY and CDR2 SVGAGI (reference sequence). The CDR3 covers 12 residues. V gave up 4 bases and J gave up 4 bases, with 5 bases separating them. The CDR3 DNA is TGTGCCAGCAGTTCAGGTAATCAGCCCCAGCATTTT. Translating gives CASSSGNQPQHF.

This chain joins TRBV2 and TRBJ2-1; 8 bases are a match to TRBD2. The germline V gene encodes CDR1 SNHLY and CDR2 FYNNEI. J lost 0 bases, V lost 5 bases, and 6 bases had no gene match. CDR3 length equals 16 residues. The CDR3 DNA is TGTGCCAGCAGTCCAACCAGCGGGGGCTCCTACAATGAGCAGTTCTTC. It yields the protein CASSPTSGGSYNEQFF.

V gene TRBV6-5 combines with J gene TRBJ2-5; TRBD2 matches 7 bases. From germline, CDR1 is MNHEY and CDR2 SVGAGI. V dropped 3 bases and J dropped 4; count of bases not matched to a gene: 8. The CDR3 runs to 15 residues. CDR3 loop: CASSYGGVRGETQYF. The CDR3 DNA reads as TGTGCCAGCAGTTATGGGGGGGTGAGGGGAGAGACCCAGTACTTC.